The 14 T cell receptor beta chains below were found in one sample sequenced in a study of persistence of HIV-infected CD4 T cells. This was the immunoSEQ version 4 assay in survey mode. Some clones are missing from TCRdb's copy, which holds only in-frame ones; the method was immunoSEQ multiplex PCR. The table has some 30,000 clones, over 80% seen once. The stimulus was lysate of CMV-infected fibroblasts, about 11 ug/mL. Sorted nonresponding memory CD4+ T cells were CD40L-negative, CD69-negative, CD45RO-high. These TCRs are of unknown antigen specificity. Sequenced material: CD4+ T cells sorted from PBMCs after roughly 19-hour stimulation, taken from a patient who received antiretroviral therapy. Receptor source: an adult woman with HIV who was CMV-seropositive.

The chain recombines TRBV7-2 with TRBJ2-3; the match to TRBD1 covers 9 bases. The CDR3 loop spans 14 amino acids. Germline CDR1 is SGHTA and CDR2 is FQGNSA. V dropped 3 bases and J dropped 5; count of bases not matched to a gene: 3. The DNA for the CDR3 is TGTGCCAGCAGCTTTGGACAGGGGCAAGATACGCAGTATTTT. It encodes CASSFGQGQDTQYF.

This chain joins TRBV5-6 and TRBJ2-7, with D perhaps TRBD1 (6 bases). The CDR3 length is 15 residues. With 2 bases removed from V and 2 bases from J, the gap between germline ends came to 14 bases. The V gene's germline CDR1 is SGHDT and CDR2 YYEEEE. CDR3 sequence reads: CASSFYGTIPYEQYF. The CDR3 DNA reads TGTGCCAGCAGCTTTTACGGGACAATTCCCTACGAGCAGTACTTC.

The chain employs TRBV11-1 and TRBJ1-5; 7 bases match TRBD1. CDR1 is SGHAT, CDR2 FQDESV, per germline (reference sequence). Trimming cost V 1 base and J 4 bases; bases outside gene matches: 1. The CDR3 has 14 amino acids. The CDR3 protein is CASSLGGQNQPQHF. The CDR3 coding sequence is TGTGCCAGCAGCTTAGGGGGACAGAATCAGCCCCAGCATTTT. Full variable domain (missing parts from reference TRBV11-1 and TRBJ1-5): EAEVAQSPRYKITEKSQAVAFWCDPISGHATLYWYRQILGQGPELLVQFQDESVVDDSQLPKDRFSAERLKGVDSTLKIQPAELGDSAMYLCASSLGGQNQPQHFGDGTRLSIL.

V gene TRBV2 combines with J gene TRBJ2-3; D might be TRBD1 (5 bases). CDR1 and CDR2 (germline): SNHLY, FYNNEI. The CDR3 spans 13 residues. V was shortened by 7 bases and J by 7 bases, with 15 bases between the two germline ends. CDR3 protein: CASTSYDRNTQYF. The CDR3 coding sequence is TGTGCCAGCACCTCCTACGACAGAAATACGCAGTATTTT. The variable domain in full, with the rest retrieved from reference TRBV2 and TRBJ2-3, is EPEVTQTPSHQVTQMGQEVILRCVPISNHLYFYWYRQILGQKVEFLVSFYNNEISEKSEIFDDQFSVERPDGSNFTLKIRSTKLEDSAMYFCASTSYDRNTQYFGPGTRLTVL.

This clone was observed once. The chain employs TRBV18 and TRBJ2-1, with 8 bases matching TRBD1. V shed 5 bases, J shed 10 bases, and the junction held 7 bases outside the gene matches. The CDR3 runs to 13 residues. Germline-derived CDR1 and CDR2 are KGHSH and LQKENI. The CDR3 nucleotides are TGTGCCAGCTCATCCCAATCAGGGGGCGAGCAGTTCTTC. This sequence encodes CASSSQSGGEQFF.

V gene TRBV19 combines with J gene TRBJ1-1; a weak D match, TRBD1 (6 bases). The CDR3 has 15 residues. V was clipped by 2 bases and J by 0 bases, with 10 bases between them. The germline V gene has CDR1 LNHDA and CDR2 SQIVND (reference sequence). CDR3 bases: TGTGCCAGTAGTATACAGGGGCCGTTGAACACTGAAGCTTTCTTT. Translated: CASSIQGPLNTEAFF.

This chain connects TRBV27 to TRBJ1-1; D is ambiguous. The CDR3 consists of 16 residues. From germline, CDR1 is MNHEY and CDR2 SMNVEV (reference sequence). V lost 1 base to trimming and J lost 1 base, with 13 bases between them. CDR3 amino acids: CASSLYADPRNTEAFF. The CDR3 DNA is TGTGCCAGCAGTTTATACGCAGACCCAAGGAACACTGAAGCTTTCTTT.

As DNA, the CDR3 is TGTGCCAGCAGCCAAGTAATGGGCCCGGAAAAGGGTAGGAATGAGCAGTTCTTC. This codes for CASSQVMGPEKGRNEQFF. The rearrangement links TRBV14 to TRBJ2-1; no reliable D call. Germline V gene sequence: CDR1 SGHDN, CDR2 FVKESK. Trimming pared 1 base from V and 7 bases from J, leaving 23 bases between. CDR3 size: 18 residues.

The chain combines TRBV29-1 with TRBJ1-2; D is perhaps TRBD1 (6 bases). Trimming stripped 3 bases from V and 8 bases from J, with 13 bases between. This CDR3 is built from 12 residues. Germline V CDR1 and CDR2: SQVTM, ANQGSEA. The CDR3 coding sequence is TGCAGCGTTGAGACAGGAGTTGGGGGCTACACCTTC. Protein sequence: CSVETGVGGYTF. Together with reference TRBV29-1 and TRBJ1-2, the CDR3 gives the full variable domain: SAVISQKPSRDICQRGTSLTIQCQVDSQVTMMFWYRQQPGQSLTLIATANQGSEATYESGFVIDKFPISRPNLTFSTLTVSNMSPEDSSIYLCSVETGVGGYTFGSGTRLTVV.

Remarks on this clone: At the DNA level, this CDR3 is encoded by other sequences in the same sample as well. The V gene is TRBV5-1, the J gene TRBJ2-1, with 10 bases identical to TRBD2. The junction had 0 bases not matched to a gene; V was cut back by 0 bases and J by 3 bases. CDR1 SGHRS and CDR2 YFSETQ come from the germline V gene. This CDR3 has 15 amino acids. The chain's CDR3 is CASSLGTSGYNEQFF. For the CDR3, the DNA is TGCGCCAGCAGCTTGGGGACTAGCGGCTACAATGAGCAGTTCTTC.

The V call is TRBV3-1 (or the pseudogene TRBV3-2), the J call TRBJ1-2, with a tentative D call TRBD1 (6 bases). V gave up 1 base and J gave up 3 bases, with 15 bases separating them. CDR1 LGHDT and CDR2 YNNKEL come from the germline V gene (reference sequence). This CDR3 has 16 residues. CDR3 amino acids: CASSQGQTGSHYGYTF. The CDR3 region has the DNA TGTGCCAGCAGCCAAGGTCAGACAGGCTCCCACTATGGCTACACCTTC.

The chain combines TRBV7-2 with TRBJ2-1, with D perhaps TRBD1 (6 bases). In germline, CDR1 is SGHTA, CDR2 FQGNSA. The CDR3 length is 15 residues. Trimming removed 1 base at V and 2 bases at J, with 9 bases between. In DNA form, the CDR3 reads TGTGCCAGCAGCTTAGAGGGGGTGGCCTACAATGAGCAGTTCTTC. This codes for CASSLEGVAYNEQFF.

This chain links TRBV9 with TRBJ1-1, with 7 positions matching TRBD1. V gave up 4 bases and J gave up 7 bases; unmatched junction bases: 10. Germline V gene lookup returns CDR1 SGDLS and CDR2 YYNGEE. The CDR3 loop spans 14 amino acids. The CDR3 sequence is CASSPQTGWGEAFF. In DNA form, the CDR3 reads TGTGCCAGCAGCCCACAGACAGGGTGGGGTGAAGCTTTCTTT.

This chain uses TRBV6-5 with TRBJ1-1; D is ambiguous. CDR1 is MNHEY and CDR2 is SVGAGI in the germline V gene. Trimming removed 2 bases at V and 7 bases at J, with 8 bases between. The CDR3 sequence is 12 residues long. CDR3 residues: CASSYGKNEAFF. The CDR3 DNA is TGTGCCAGCAGTTACGGCAAGAATGAAGCTTTCTTT.